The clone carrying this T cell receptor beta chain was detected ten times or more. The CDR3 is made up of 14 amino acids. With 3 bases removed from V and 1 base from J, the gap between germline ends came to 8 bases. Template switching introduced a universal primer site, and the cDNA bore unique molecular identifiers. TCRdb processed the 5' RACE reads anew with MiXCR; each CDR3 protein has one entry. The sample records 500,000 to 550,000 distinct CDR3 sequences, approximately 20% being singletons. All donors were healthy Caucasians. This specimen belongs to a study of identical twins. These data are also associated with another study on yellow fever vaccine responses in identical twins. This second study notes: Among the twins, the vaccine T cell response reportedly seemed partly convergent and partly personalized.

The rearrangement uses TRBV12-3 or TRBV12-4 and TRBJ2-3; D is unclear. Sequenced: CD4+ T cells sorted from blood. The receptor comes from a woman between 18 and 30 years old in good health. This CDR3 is CASSFAGGTDTQYF. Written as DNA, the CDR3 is TGTGCCAGCAGTTTTGCTGGCGGCACAGATACGCAGTATTTT.